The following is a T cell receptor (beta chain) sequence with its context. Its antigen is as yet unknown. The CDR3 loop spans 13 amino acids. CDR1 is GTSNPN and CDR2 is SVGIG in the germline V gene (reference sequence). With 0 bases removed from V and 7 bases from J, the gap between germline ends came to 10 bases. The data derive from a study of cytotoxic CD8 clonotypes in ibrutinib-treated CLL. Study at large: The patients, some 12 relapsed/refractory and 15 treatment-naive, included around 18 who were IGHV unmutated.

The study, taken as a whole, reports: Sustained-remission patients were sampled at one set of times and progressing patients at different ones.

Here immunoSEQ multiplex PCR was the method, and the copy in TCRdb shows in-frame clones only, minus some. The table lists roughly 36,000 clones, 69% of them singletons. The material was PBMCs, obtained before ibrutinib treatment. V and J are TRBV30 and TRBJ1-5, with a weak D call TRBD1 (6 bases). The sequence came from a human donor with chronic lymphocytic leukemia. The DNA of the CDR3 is TGTGCCTGGAGTGTACGAGGGGGACAGCCCCAGCATTTT. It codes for CAWSVRGGQPQHF.